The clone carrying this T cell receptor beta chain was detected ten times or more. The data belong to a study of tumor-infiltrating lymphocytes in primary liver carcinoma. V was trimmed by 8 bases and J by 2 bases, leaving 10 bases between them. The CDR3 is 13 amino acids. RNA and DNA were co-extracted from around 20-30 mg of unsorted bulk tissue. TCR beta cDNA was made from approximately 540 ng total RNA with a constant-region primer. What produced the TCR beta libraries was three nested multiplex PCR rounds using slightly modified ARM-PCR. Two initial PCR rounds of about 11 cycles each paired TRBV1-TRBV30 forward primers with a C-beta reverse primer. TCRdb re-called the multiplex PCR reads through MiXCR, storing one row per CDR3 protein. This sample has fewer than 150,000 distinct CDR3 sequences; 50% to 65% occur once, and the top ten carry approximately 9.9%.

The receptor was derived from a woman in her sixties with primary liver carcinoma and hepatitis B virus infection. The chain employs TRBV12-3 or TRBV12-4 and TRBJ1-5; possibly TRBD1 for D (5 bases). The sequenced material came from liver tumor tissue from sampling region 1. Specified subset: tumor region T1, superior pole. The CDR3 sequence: CASGAVGNQPQHF. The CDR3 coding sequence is TGTGCCAGCGGGGCTGTTGGCAATCAGCCCCAGCATTTT.